This T cell receptor (beta chain) was captured in a study of T cells after yellow fever vaccination. Looked up from germline, CDR1 is SGHRS and CDR2 is YFSETQ. The V end lost 5 bases, the J end lost 6 bases, and 18 bases lay between the germline ends. The CDR3 consists of 14 residues. General study results and limits: Overall, a small share of clonotypes was seen in both CD4 and CD8 compartments. Weaker overall was a secondary response that nonetheless peaked faster, on day 5 versus 15.

This clonotype appeared a few times. Its matching antigen is unknown. By 5'RACE template switching, TCR cDNA was produced, with a universal primer site and UMIs added in the process. MiXCR was run by TCRdb on the 5' RACE reads, yielding one entry per CDR3 protein. The sample contains around 310,000 distinct CDR3 sequences, 8.7% of which appear only once. V usage is TRBV5-1 and J usage is TRBJ2-7, with D tentatively TRBD1 (6 bases). The sample here was PBMCs, taken on the day of the first yellow fever vaccination. This TCR was recovered from a man aged 18 to 30 who received the YFV17D yellow fever vaccine. CDR3 sequence: CASSQDTGTPEQYF. Written as DNA, the CDR3 is TGCGCCAGCAGTCAAGACACCGGGACACCCGAGCAGTACTTC. Full variable domain (missing parts from reference TRBV5-1 and TRBJ2-7): KAGVTQTPRYLIKTRGQQVTLSCSPISGHRSVSWYQQTPGQGLQFLFEYFSETQRNKGNFPGRFSGRQFSNSRSEMNVSTLELGDSALYLCASSQDTGTPEQYFGPGTRLTVT.